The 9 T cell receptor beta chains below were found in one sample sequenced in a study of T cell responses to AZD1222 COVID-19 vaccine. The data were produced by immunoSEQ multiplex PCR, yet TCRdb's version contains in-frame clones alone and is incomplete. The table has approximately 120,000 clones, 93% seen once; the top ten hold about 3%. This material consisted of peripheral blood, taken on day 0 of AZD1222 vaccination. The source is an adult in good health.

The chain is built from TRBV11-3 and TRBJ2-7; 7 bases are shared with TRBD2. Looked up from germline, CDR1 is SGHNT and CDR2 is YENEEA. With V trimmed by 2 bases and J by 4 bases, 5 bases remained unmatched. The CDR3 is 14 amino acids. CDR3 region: CASSLRAGNYEQYF. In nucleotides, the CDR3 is TGTGCCAGCAGCTTAAGAGCGGGGAATTACGAGCAGTACTTC.

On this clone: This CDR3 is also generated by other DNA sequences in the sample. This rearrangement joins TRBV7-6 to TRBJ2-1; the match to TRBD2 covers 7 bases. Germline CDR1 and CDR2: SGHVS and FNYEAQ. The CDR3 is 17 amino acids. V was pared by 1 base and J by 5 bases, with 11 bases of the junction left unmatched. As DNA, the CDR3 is TGTGCCAGCAGCTTAGGTGGTGGGAGGGCACGGGACAATGAGCAGTTCTTC. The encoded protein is CASSLGGGRARDNEQFF.

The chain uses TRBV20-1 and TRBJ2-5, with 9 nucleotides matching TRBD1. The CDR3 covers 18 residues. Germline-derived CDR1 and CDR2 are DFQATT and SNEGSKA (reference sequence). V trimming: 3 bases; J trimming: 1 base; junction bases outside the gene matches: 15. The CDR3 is CSASGAPRTGDSQETQYF. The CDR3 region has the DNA TGCAGTGCTAGTGGCGCACCCCGGACAGGGGACTCCCAAGAGACCCAGTACTTC.

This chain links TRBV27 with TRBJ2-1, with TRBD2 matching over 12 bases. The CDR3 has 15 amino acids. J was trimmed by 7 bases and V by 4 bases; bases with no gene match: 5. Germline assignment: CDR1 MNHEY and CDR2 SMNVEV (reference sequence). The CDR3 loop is CASSSSGRAANEQFF. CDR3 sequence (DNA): TGTGCCAGCAGTTCTAGCGGGAGGGCCGCTAATGAGCAGTTCTTC.

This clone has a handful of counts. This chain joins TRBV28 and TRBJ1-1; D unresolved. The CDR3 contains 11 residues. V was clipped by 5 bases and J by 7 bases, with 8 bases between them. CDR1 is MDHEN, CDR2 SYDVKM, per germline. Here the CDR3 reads CASSGRNEAFF. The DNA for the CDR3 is TGTGCCAGCAGTGGGCGTAATGAAGCTTTCTTT.

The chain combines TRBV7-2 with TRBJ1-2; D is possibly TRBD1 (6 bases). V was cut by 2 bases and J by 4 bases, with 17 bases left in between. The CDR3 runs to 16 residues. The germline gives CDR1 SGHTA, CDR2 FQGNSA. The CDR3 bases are TGTGCCAGCAGCTTAATACAAGGAGGGGGTAGCTATGGCTACACCTTC. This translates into CASSLIQGGGSYGYTF.

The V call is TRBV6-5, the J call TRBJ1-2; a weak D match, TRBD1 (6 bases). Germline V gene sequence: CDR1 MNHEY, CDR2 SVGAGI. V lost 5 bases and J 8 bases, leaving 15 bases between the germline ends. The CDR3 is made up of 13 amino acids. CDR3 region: CASSIRQAEGYTF. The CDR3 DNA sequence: TGTGCCAGCAGTATCAGACAGGCCGAAGGCTACACCTTC.

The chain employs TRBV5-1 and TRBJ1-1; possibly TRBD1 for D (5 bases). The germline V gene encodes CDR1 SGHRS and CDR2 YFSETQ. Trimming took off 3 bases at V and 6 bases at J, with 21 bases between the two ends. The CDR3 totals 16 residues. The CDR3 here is CASSSLPGPKGAEAFF. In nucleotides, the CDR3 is TGCGCCAGCAGCTCTCTCCCGGGGCCTAAGGGCGCTGAAGCTTTCTTT.

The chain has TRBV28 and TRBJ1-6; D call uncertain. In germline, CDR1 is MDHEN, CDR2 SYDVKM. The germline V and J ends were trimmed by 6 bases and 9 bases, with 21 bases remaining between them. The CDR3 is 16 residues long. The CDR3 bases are TGTGCCAGCAGCACAATTTGGGTCAGAGGGTTTTCACCCCTCCACTTT. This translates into CASSTIWVRGFSPLHF.